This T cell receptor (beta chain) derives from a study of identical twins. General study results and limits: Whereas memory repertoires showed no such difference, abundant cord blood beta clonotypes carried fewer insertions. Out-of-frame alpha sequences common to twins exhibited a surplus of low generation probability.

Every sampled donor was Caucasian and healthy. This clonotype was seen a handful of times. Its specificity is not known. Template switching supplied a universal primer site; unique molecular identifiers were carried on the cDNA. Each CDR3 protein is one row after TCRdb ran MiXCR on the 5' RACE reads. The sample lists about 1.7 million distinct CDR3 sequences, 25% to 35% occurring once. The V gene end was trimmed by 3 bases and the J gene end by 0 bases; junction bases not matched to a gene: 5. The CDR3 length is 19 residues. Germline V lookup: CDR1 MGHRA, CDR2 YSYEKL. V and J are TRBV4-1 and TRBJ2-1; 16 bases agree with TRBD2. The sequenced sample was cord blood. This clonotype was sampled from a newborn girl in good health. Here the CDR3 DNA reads TGCGCCAGCAGCCATAAGGGACTAGCGGGGGGGCTCTCCTACAATGAGCAGTTCTTC. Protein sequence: CASSHKGLAGGLSYNEQFF.